The clone carrying this TCR beta chain has at least ten counts. Its antigen remains unidentified. Axillary draining lymph nodes of breast cancer patients supplied the node samples. CDR3 length equals 13 residues. Trimming cost V 6 bases and J 3 bases, with 12 bases left between them. Germline CDR1 MNHEY, CDR2 SVGEGT. These data are taken from a study of breast tumors, draining lymph nodes, adjacent tissues. General study results and limits: Data only fit, rather than demonstrated, lymph node origin of most tumor T cells. Tumor repertoires ranked between lymph nodes and nontumor tissue in diversity, with V and J gene preferences. Compared with basal-like, luminal-like tumors shared significantly more repertoire with nontumor tissue. Findings are consistent with lymph node origin and intratumoral expansion of most tumor T cells.

Each CDR3 protein gets one entry after TCRdb re-called the multiplex PCR reads with MiXCR. Among under 150,000 distinct CDR3 sequences, approximately 20% were seen once, and the ten largest hold just over 2.5%. Sequencing used axillary lymph node tissue. The receptor was derived from a female donor with breast cancer. Some clones in this sample may be carry-over from other donors' samples. This chain joins TRBV6-2 or TRBV6-3 and TRBJ2-7, with D unresolved. The CDR3 spells CASSPYRDYEQYF. The CDR3 DNA is TGTGCCAGCAGCCCTTATAGGGACTACGAGCAGTACTTC.